This T cell receptor (beta chain) was sequenced for a study of cytomegalovirus exposure and HLA in healthy donors. Primers included in the PCR were 60 Vbeta and 13 Jbeta primers. TCRdb's copy holds only in-frame clones and misses some; the assay was immunoSEQ multiplex PCR. The sample records 100,000 to 150,000 clones, roughly 82% being singletons. The CDR3 spans 16 residues. After removal of 5 bases from V and 2 bases from J, the junction contained 9 bases not matched to a gene. Looked up from germline, CDR1 is MNHEY and CDR2 is SMNVEV (reference sequence). This clone was seen just once. This rearrangement joins TRBV27 to TRBJ1-5; 7 nucleotides match TRBD1. Sequencing was carried out using PBMCs. This receptor was taken from a woman aged 40 to 50 in good health and CMV-seropositive. CDR3 sequence: CASSPDRTGRNQPQHF. The CDR3 nucleotides are TGTGCCAGCAGTCCCGACCGGACAGGCCGCAATCAGCCCCAGCATTTT.